These T cell receptor beta chains were read from a single sample in a study of blood T cell repertoires in COVID-19. Some clones are missing from TCRdb's copy, which holds only in-frame ones; the method was immunoSEQ multiplex PCR. The repertoire holds some 230,000 clones, with roughly 81% as singletons. Sequenced material: peripheral blood. These receptors all stem from a man over 45 who had recovered from COVID-19. CDR3s include the opening cysteine and the closing phenylalanine or tryptophan. Each record gives: V gene, J gene, clone size, D gene, CDR3 DNA, CDR3 protein. The D gene is left open where the match is weak. Size tells how often a clone was seen (once, few, many) or the class of an expanded clone, and some rows leave it out.

TRBV28	TRBJ2-7	-	-	TGTGCCAGCGGCTATCAGGGATCTCCCTCTACGGCCTCCTTC	CASGYQGSPSTASF
TRBV6-5	TRBJ1-1	-	TRBD1	TGTGCCAGCAGTTCAGACAGGGTCCTGAACACTGAAGCTTTCTTT	CASSSDRVLNTEAFF
TRBV3-1/TRBV3-2	TRBJ2-1	-	TRBD2	TGTGCCAGCAGCCGGACCGGGACTAGCGGTTACAATGAGCAGTTCTTC	CASSRTGTSGYNEQFF
TRBV28	TRBJ1-3	once	-	TGTGCCAGCAGGGAGGAAAACACCATATATTTT	CASREENTIYF
TRBV18	TRBJ2-7	-	TRBD2	TGTGCCAGCTCCCCTGGGCTAGCGGAGACGTCCTACGAGCAGTACTTC	CASSPGLAETSYEQYF
TRBV7-9	TRBJ2-1	-	TRBD2	TGTGCCAGCAGCCTGGGACTAGCGGGAGGGCGAATCGATGAGCAGTTCTTC	CASSLGLAGGRIDEQFF
TRBV27	TRBJ2-5	-	-	TGTGCCAGCAGACCCACCATTAGGGGTAACCAAGAGACCCAGTACTTC	CASRPTIRGNQETQYF
TRBV19	TRBJ2-7	-	TRBD1	TGTGCCAGTAGTCAAGGGTCGACAGGGGCCTACGAGCAGTACTTC	CASSQGSTGAYEQYF
TRBV7-8	TRBJ2-7	-	TRBD2	TGTGCCAGCAGCTTAGAAGGGACTAGGCCCGAGCAGTACTTC	CASSLEGTRPEQYF
TRBV14	TRBJ2-7	-	TRBD1	TGTGCCAGCAGCCCCCGGGGCGCACAGGGGGGCTACGAGCAGTACTTC	CASSPRGAQGGYEQYF
TRBV4-1	TRBJ2-2	-	TRBD2	TGCGCCAGCAAAGCGGGGTTGAACGGGGAGCTGTTTTTT	CASKAGLNGELFF
TRBV11-2	TRBJ2-1	few	TRBD2	TGTGCCAGCAGCTTAGCGGGACTAGCGGGCCGAAGCTCCTACAATGAGCAGTTCTTC	CASSLAGLAGRSSYNEQFF
TRBV5-1	TRBJ2-3	-	-	TGCGCCAGCAGGAGAACGGGGATCACAGATACGCAGTATTTT	CASRRTGITDTQYF
TRBV11-2	TRBJ2-7	-	TRBD1	TGTGCCAGCAACAGGGACAGGACCTACGAGCAGTACTTC	CASNRDRTYEQYF
TRBV5-8	TRBJ2-5	-	TRBD1	TGTGCCAGCAGCTTGCTCCCGGGACAGGGGCAAGAGACCCAGTACTTC	CASSLLPGQGQETQYF
TRBV27	TRBJ1-2	-	TRBD1	TGTGCCAGCAGTTGGGACAGGGACTATGGCTACACCTTC	CASSWDRDYGYTF
TRBV5-1	TRBJ2-7	once	TRBD2	TGCGCCAGCAGCTTAGGTAGCGGGCCCCCCTACGAGCAGTACTTC	CASSLGSGPPYEQYF
TRBV6-1	TRBJ2-7	once	TRBD2	TGTGCCAGCAGTGAGCCGGGACTAGCGGGATCCGGTGAGCAGTACTTC	CASSEPGLAGSGEQYF
TRBV7-9	TRBJ2-1	-	-	TGTGCCAGCAGCCCGTATAATGAGCAGTTCTTC	CASSPYNEQFF
TRBV7-9	TRBJ1-1	once	TRBD1	TGTGCCAGCAGCTCACAGGGGGCGTTAAACACTGAAGCTTTCTTT	CASSSQGALNTEAFF
TRBV10-2	TRBJ1-5	-	-	TGCGCCAGCAGTATGACAGTCAACAATCAGCCCCAGCATTTT	CASSMTVNNQPQHF
TRBV5-1	TRBJ1-4	-	-	TGCGCCAGCAGCCAATCCGGACAGACAACTAATGAAAAACTGTTTTTT	CASSQSGQTTNEKLFF
TRBV3-1/TRBV3-2	TRBJ2-5	-	-	TGTGCCAGCAGCCAAGCGGGTTGGGGACACACTAAAGAGACCCAGTACTTC	CASSQAGWGHTKETQYF
TRBV18	TRBJ2-7	-	-	TGTGCCAGCTCAGAGATAGAGAGCTACGAGCAGTACTTC	CASSEIESYEQYF
TRBV13	TRBJ2-5	few	-	TGTGCCAGCAGTTCCCGTGGTAGAGGGTCTCAAGAGACCCAGTACTTC	CASSSRGRGSQETQYF
TRBV6-1	TRBJ1-2	-	-	TGTGCCAGCAGTGAAGGGCAGGGTTATGGCTACACCTTC	CASSEGQGYGYTF
TRBV2	TRBJ2-3	-	-	TGTGCCACCCATTGGGGCCGAAACACAGATACGCAGTATTTT	CATHWGRNTDTQYF
TRBV28	TRBJ1-5	-	TRBD1	TGTGCCAGCATTGCGGGACAGTTCAATCAGCCCCAGCATTTT	CASIAGQFNQPQHF
TRBV7-9	TRBJ2-4	once	TRBD1	TGTGCCAGCAGCCCAGACGGGGACAGGGGATATAGTCGTAGAAACATTCAGTACTTC	CASSPDGDRGYSRRNIQYF
TRBV7-2	TRBJ1-4	-	-	TGTGCCAGCAGCTTAGCCGGGACAATAGGGGAAAAACTGTTTTTT	CASSLAGTIGEKLFF
TRBV3-1/TRBV3-2	TRBJ1-5	-	-	TGTGCCAGCAGCCAAACACAGGGTGGGAGCAATCAGCCCCAGCATTTT	CASSQTQGGSNQPQHF
TRBV29-1	TRBJ2-5	-	-	TGCAGCGTTATAGGGGGTCAAGAGACCCAGTACTTC	CSVIGGQETQYF
TRBV29-1	TRBJ1-2	-	-	TGCAGCGTTATTACAGGCAACTATGGCTACACCTTC	CSVITGNYGYTF
TRBV18	TRBJ2-3	-	-	TGTGCCAGCTCCGACACCGGGACACACACAGATACGCAGTATTTT	CASSDTGTHTDTQYF
TRBV5-1	TRBJ2-2	-	-	TGCGCCAGCAGCCCGATCCCACTAGGACAGATAGTGAACACCGGGGAGCTGTTTTTT	CASSPIPLGQIVNTGELFF
TRBV19	TRBJ2-2	-	-	TGTGCCAGTCTCCGGCTGCAGGGCGCCGGGGAGCTGTTTTTT	CASLRLQGAGELFF
TRBV29-1	TRBJ2-3	-	-	TGCAGCGTTGATAAACAGGGTAATGCGCAGTATTTT	CSVDKQGNAQYF
TRBV18	TRBJ1-2	-	-	TGTGCCAGCTCACCCCAGGAGGGCCGGGACTATGGCTACACCTTC	CASSPQEGRDYGYTF
TRBV18	TRBJ2-5	few	-	TGTGCCAGCTCACCAATTCCGGTGTCCCCAGAGACCCAGTACTTC	CASSPIPVSPETQYF
TRBV28	TRBJ2-7	-	TRBD1	TGTGCCAGCAGTAAGCCGGGACAGGGTGCGCTCTCCTACGAGCAGTACTTC	CASSKPGQGALSYEQYF
TRBV12-3/TRBV12-4	TRBJ2-7	-	TRBD1	TGTGCCAGCAGACCGACAGGGATTTACGAGCAGTACTTC	CASRPTGIYEQYF
TRBV6-5	TRBJ1-4	once	-	TGTGCCAGCAGTTACCAGACACCTGCAACTAATGAAAAACTGTTTTTT	CASSYQTPATNEKLFF
TRBV28	TRBJ2-1	-	TRBD2	TGTGCCAGCAGTTTATCAGAAGCGGGAGCCTACAATGAGCAGTTCTTC	CASSLSEAGAYNEQFF
TRBV10-2	TRBJ2-5	once	TRBD2	TGCGCCAGCAGTGCGGGACTAGCGGGAGCTCGAGAGACCCAGTACTTC	CASSAGLAGARETQYF
TRBV5-1	TRBJ2-2	-	-	TGCGCCAGCAGCTTGGTATTGTCGGGAGCCGGGGAGCTGTTTTTT	CASSLVLSGAGELFF
TRBV29-1	TRBJ2-5	-	TRBD2	TGCAGCGTCTCACCGCTCGGGGGGGTCGAGACCCAGTACTTC	CSVSPLGGVETQYF
TRBV19	TRBJ1-1	-	-	TGTGCCAGTAGTATACCCCAGGGAGGGGGCACTGAAGCTTTCTTT	CASSIPQGGGTEAFF
TRBV4-2	TRBJ2-1	-	-	TGTGCCAGCAGCCAGGCGAGGGGGGGAGGGTACAATGAGCAGTTCTTC	CASSQARGGGYNEQFF